This passage covers 14 T cell receptor beta chains from one sample sequenced in a study of CD8 T cells in Susac syndrome. RNA was extracted with the RNeasy kit, and a quantity of about 0.45 to 1 ug was reverse transcribed using random hexamers. TCRdb itself ran the immunoSEQ multiplex PCR reads through MiXCR, one entry per CDR3 protein. Among around 80,000 distinct CDR3 sequences listed, approximately 94% were seen once. Sequenced material: CD8+ T cells from PBMCs. Receptor source: a human donor in good health.

The CDR3 sequence is CASRYGTGHTGELFF. Here the CDR3 DNA reads TGTGCCAGCAGATACGGGACAGGGCACACCGGGGAGCTGTTTTTT. The rearrangement joins TRBV7-6 to TRBJ2-2; 9 nucleotides line up with TRBD1. The germline gives CDR1 SGHVS, CDR2 FNYEAQ. Germline trimming cut 6 bases from V and 3 bases from J; bases unmatched to any gene: 5. The CDR3 is 15 residues long. The variable domain in full, completed from reference TRBV7-6 and TRBJ2-2, reads GAGVSQSPRYKVTKRGQDVALRCDPISGHVSLYWYRQALGQGPEFLTYFNYEAQQDKSGLPNDRFSAERPEGSISTLTIQRTEQRDSAMYRCASRYGTGHTGELFFGEGSRLTVL.

This chain connects TRBV29-1 to TRBJ1-1, with unresolved D. Trimming took 1 base from V and 1 from J, leaving 7 bases between them. The CDR3 is 13 residues long. Germline CDR1 reads SQVTM; CDR2 reads ANQGSEA. CDR3 sequence: CSVEGKGNTEAFF. The DNA for the CDR3 is TGCAGCGTTGAAGGCAAAGGGAACACTGAAGCTTTCTTT.

This chain joins TRBV7-9 and TRBJ2-1, with TRBD1 as a possible D gene (6 bases). V gave up 7 bases and J gave up 3 bases, with 16 bases separating them. Germline assignment: CDR1 SEHNR and CDR2 FQNEAQ (reference sequence). The CDR3 is made up of 15 amino acids. CDR3 nucleotide sequence: TGTGCCAGCACCCTCGGGACAAGGAGCTACAATGAGCAGTTCTTC. This codes for CASTLGTRSYNEQFF. Full variable domain (outside the CDR3, taken from reference TRBV7-9 and TRBJ2-1): DTGVSQNPRHKITKRGQNVTFRCDPISEHNRLYWYRQTLGQGPEFLTYFQNEAQLEKSRLLSDRFSAERPKGSFSTLEIQRTEQGDSAMYLCASTLGTRSYNEQFFGPGTRLTVL.

The chain couples TRBV10-2 to TRBJ2-7; the match to TRBD1 covers 8 bases. The V gene's germline CDR1 is WSHSY and CDR2 SAAADI. V trimming: 5 bases; J trimming: 6 bases; junction bases outside the gene matches: 6. The CDR3 runs 13 residues. CDR3 protein: CASSPSTGVEQYF. For the CDR3, the DNA is TGCGCCAGCAGTCCCTCGACAGGGGTCGAGCAGTACTTC.

The chain employs TRBV10-2 and TRBJ2-7, with TRBD2 matching over 14 bases. Trimming removed 6 bases from V and 6 bases from J; junction bases left unmatched: 10. The CDR3 has 16 residues. Germline assignment: CDR1 WSHSY and CDR2 SAAADI. This chain's CDR3 is CASRTGLAGGYTEQYF. The DNA of the CDR3 is TGCGCCAGCAGGACTGGACTAGCGGGGGGATACACCGAGCAGTACTTC.

The chain recombines TRBV20-1 with TRBJ2-1; 9 positions match TRBD2. The CDR3 totals 15 residues. V was clipped by 6 bases and J by 9 bases; unmatched bases: 15. The germline CDR1 and CDR2 sequences are DFQATT and SNEGSKA (reference sequence). The CDR3 sequence is CSARSGASGNIEQFF. DNA for the CDR3: TGCAGTGCCCGCTCCGGGGCTAGCGGGAACATTGAGCAGTTCTTC.

The V gene is TRBV11-1, the J gene TRBJ2-1; D possibly corresponds to TRBD1 (5 bases). This CDR3 is 12 amino acids long. Germline CDR1 and CDR2: SGHAT and FQDESV (reference sequence). Trimming took off 5 bases at V and 10 bases at J, with 12 bases between the two ends. The CDR3 spells CASSHGAGEQFF. Written as DNA, the CDR3 is TGTGCCAGCAGCCATGGAGCAGGGGAGCAGTTCTTC. Complete variable domain (other parts from reference TRBV11-1 and TRBJ2-1): EAEVAQSPRYKITEKSQAVAFWCDPISGHATLYWYRQILGQGPELLVQFQDESVVDDSQLPKDRFSAERLKGVDSTLKIQPAELGDSAMYLCASSHGAGEQFFGPGTRLTVL.

This sequence joins TRBV28 and TRBJ1-2, with 7 bases that match TRBD1. CDR3 size: 14 residues. Unmatched junction bases numbered 6, after V lost 4 bases and J lost 4 bases. Germline V lookup: CDR1 MDHEN, CDR2 SYDVKM. The CDR3 DNA sequence: TGTGCCAGCAGTTACAGGGGTGCCGTCTATGGCTACACCTTC. Translation gives CASSYRGAVYGYTF.

The chain couples TRBV9 to TRBJ1-6, with a possible D match to TRBD1 (5 bases). CDR3 size: 12 residues. Looked up from germline, CDR1 is SGDLS and CDR2 is YYNGEE. Trimming left V 5 bases short and J 11 bases short, with 11 bases between. The CDR3 protein is CASRRGTPPLHF. CDR3 bases: TGTGCCAGCAGGCGGGGGACTCCACCCCTCCACTTT.

The chain uses TRBV4-1 and TRBJ1-1; a possible D gene is TRBD1 (6 bases). V lost 4 bases and J lost 4, with 13 bases in between. Germline CDR1 and CDR2: MGHRA and YSYEKL. The CDR3 loop spans 14 amino acids. This chain's CDR3 is CASSLNTGSTEAFF. CDR3 sequence (DNA): TGCGCCAGCAGCCTGAATACAGGGTCCACTGAAGCTTTCTTT.

The genes are TRBV20-1 and TRBJ2-5; 11 bases line up with TRBD2. CDR3 length: 18 amino acids. J was trimmed by 0 bases and V by 2 bases; bases with no gene match: 11. Germline CDR1 reads DFQATT; CDR2 reads SNEGSKA (reference sequence). Written as DNA, the CDR3 is TGCAGTGCTAGACCCTACCCGGGACTAGCGGATAACCAAGAGACCCAGTACTTC. This translates into CSARPYPGLADNQETQYF.

The chain combines TRBV11-3 with TRBJ1-1, with D uncertain. The CDR3 is 14 amino acids. Germline CDR1 reads SGHNT; CDR2 reads YENEEA. V shed 5 bases and J shed 2 bases, with 12 bases lying between them. The CDR3 bases are TGTGCCAGCAGCCCCATTGCAAGTAACACTGAAGCTTTCTTT. The encoded protein is CASSPIASNTEAFF.

This chain links TRBV28 with TRBJ2-1; 8 bases match TRBD2. The CDR3 consists of 14 residues. The ends lost 4 bases at V and 4 bases at J; junction bases unmatched: 3. Germline loops: CDR1 MDHEN, CDR2 SYDVKM. The CDR3 spells CASSWTSSYNEQFF. CDR3 sequence (DNA): TGTGCCAGCAGTTGGACTAGCAGTTACAATGAGCAGTTCTTC.

This chain uses TRBV5-1 with TRBJ2-5; TRBD2 aligns across 9 bases. The CDR3 is 16 amino acids. The J segment lost 1 base and the V segment lost 0 bases, leaving 4 bases of the junction unmatched. Germline CDR1 SGHRS, CDR2 YFSETQ. The CDR3: CASSLGAGGSQETQYF. In nucleotides, the CDR3 is TGCGCCAGCAGCTTGGGTGCGGGAGGGTCCCAAGAGACCCAGTACTTC.